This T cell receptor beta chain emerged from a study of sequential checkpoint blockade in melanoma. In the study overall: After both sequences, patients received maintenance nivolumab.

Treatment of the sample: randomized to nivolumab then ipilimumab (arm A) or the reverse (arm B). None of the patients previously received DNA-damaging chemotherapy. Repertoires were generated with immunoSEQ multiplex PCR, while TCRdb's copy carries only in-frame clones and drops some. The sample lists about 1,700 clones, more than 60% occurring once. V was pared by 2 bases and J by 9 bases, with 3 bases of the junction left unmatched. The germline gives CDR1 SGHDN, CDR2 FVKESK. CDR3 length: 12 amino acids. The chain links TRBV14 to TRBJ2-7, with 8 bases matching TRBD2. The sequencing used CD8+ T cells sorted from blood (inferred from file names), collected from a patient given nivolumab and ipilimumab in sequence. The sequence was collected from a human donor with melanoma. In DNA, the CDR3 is TGTGCCAGCAGCCAAAACGCGGGGGGGCAGTACTTC. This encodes CASSQNAGGQYF.